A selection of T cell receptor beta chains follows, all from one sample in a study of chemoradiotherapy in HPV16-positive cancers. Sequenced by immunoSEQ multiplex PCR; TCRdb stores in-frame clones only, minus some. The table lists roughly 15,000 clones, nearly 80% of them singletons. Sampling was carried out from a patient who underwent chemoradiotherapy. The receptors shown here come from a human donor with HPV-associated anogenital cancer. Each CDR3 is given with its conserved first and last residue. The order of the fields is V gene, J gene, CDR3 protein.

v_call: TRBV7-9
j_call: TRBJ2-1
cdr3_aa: CASSSQGDNEQFF

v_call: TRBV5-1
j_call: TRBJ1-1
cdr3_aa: CASRRQGGDVNTEAFF

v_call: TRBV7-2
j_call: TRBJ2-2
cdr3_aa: CASRPTGGNTGELFF

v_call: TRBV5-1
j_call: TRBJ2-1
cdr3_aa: CASSLGSARGANEQFF

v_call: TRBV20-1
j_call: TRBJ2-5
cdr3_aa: CSGLRGETQYF

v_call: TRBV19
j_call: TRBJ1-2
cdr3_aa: CASSYTGAYGYTF

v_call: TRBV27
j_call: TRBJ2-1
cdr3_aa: CASTPLGASGYNEQFF

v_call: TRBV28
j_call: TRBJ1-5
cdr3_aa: CASRSVGNQPQHF

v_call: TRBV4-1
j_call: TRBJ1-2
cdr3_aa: CASSPQGTVQGYTF

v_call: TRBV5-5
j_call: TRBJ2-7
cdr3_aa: CASSLIQGQEQYF

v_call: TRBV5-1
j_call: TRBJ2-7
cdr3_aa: CASSLGNRDRSHEQYF

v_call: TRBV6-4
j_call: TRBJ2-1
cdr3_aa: CASSEGQETYNEQFF

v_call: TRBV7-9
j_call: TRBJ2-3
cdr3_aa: CASSQGHSDTQYF

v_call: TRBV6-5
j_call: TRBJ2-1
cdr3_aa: CASSRRPADEQFF

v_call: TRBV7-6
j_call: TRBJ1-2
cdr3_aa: CASSSDSEGGGYTF

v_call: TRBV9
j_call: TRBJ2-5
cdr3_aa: CASSVGGRGLEETQYF

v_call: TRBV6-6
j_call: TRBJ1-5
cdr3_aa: CASTYPQGVDQPQHF

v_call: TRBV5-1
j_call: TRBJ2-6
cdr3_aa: CASSLEAGGNSGANVLTF

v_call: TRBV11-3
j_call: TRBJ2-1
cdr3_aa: CASSQGQQNNEQFF

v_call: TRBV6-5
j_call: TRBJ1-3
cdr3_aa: CASSYRTGISGNTIYF

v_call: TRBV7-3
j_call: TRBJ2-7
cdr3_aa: CASSPSGTGTYEQYF

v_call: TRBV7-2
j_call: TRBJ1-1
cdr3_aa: CASSFVRVGGTEAFF

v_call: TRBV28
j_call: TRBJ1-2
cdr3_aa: CASSKDGTNYGYTF

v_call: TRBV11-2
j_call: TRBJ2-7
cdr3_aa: CASSLVFDSYEQYF

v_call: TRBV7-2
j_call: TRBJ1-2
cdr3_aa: CATGLPSLGTYTF

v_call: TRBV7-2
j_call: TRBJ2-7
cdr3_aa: CASSLDRLSYEQYF

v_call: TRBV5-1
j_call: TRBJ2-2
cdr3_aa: CASSLYGTGTGELFF

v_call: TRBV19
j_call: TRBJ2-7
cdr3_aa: CASRSLGDGSSYEQYF

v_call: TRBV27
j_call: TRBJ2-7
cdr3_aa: CASSLSETREQYF

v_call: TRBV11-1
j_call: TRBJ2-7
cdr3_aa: CASSLSPSYEQYF

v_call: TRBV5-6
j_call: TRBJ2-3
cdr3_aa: CASSFFDRAVPDTQYF

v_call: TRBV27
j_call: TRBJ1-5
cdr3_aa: CASKRAWGQPQHF

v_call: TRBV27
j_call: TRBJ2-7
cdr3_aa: CASSTRGRGGPILYF

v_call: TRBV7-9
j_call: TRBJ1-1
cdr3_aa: CASSLDQGAVTEAFF

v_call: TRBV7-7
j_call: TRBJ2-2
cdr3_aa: CASSSGLTDQGTGELFF

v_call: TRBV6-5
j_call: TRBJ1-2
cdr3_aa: CASSYQLGQGNYGYTF

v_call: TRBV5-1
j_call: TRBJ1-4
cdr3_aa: CASSQGMGSEKLFF

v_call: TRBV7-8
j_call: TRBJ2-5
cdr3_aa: CASSLWRGGVGETQYF

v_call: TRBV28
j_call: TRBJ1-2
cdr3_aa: CASSPVWAVVTGSYGYTF

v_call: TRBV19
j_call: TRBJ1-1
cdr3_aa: CASSPELVAAAAFF

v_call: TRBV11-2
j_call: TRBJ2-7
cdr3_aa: CASSPRPAGEQYF

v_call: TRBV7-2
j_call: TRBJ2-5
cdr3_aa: CASSLSTSGGQETQYF

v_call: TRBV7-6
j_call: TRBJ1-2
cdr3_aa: CASSLGPLYGYTF

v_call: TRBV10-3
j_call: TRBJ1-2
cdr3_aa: CAISDADYGYTF

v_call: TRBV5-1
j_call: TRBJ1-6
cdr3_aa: CASSLDGSTVGNSPLHF

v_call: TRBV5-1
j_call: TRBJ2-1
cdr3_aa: CASSSREYEQFF

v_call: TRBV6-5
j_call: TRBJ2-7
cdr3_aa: CASTFFFRGGREQYF

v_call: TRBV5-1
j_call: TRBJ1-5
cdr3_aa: CASSLGQQNQPQHF

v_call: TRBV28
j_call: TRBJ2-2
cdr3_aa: CASSSRGTGELFF

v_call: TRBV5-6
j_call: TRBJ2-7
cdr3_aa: CASSLRRFYEQYF

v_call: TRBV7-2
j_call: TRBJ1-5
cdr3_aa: CASTTVGYQPQHF

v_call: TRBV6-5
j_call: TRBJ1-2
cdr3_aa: CASSYGQLYGYTF

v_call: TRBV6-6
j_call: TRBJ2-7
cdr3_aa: CASSAQAYEQYF

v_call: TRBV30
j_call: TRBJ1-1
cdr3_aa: CAWTLGHRKVMNTEAFF

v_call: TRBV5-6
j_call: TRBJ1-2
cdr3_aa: CASSSVDGDIWVYTF

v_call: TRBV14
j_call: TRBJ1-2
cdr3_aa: CASSQVGARTVMTANYGYTF

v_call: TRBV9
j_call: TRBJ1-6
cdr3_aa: CASSVGGAGSYNSPLHF

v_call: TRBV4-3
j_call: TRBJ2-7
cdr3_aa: CASSQDPEVATTYEQYF

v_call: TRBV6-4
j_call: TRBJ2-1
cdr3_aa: CASSDGGKEGQFF

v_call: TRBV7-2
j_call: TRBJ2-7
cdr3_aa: CASSLDGSRDEQYF